A single sample gave rise to the 31 T cell receptor beta chains below, sequenced in a study of CXCR3-negative and CXCR3-positive naive CD8 T cells. The method, 5' RACE with UMI labels, was used to prepare the TRB cDNA libraries. Following a re-call of the 5' RACE reads, TCRdb has one entry per CDR3 protein and lacks DNA. In all, the sample yields some 130,000 distinct CDR3 sequences. These receptors lack a known antigen. Whole-study results and caveats: The TRB CDR3s that CXCR3-positive naive cells carried were more hydrophobic than those of CXCR3-negative naive cells.

The specimen was naive CXCR3+ CD8+ T cells from blood. The sample's subset: CD45RO-CCR7+CD27+CD95- naive CD8+ T cells expressing CXCR3 (TNR3+). The source is a human donor in good health. Some clones in this sample may be carry-over from other donors' samples.

The chain carries TRBV29-1 and TRBJ2-7. Germline CDR1 SQVTM, CDR2 ANQGSEA. There are 11 residues in the CDR3. The CDR3 here is CSVEDKAEQYF.

The chain has TRBV29-1 and TRBJ1-1; TCRdb's D call, TRBD1, is unchecked because there is no DNA. The CDR3 totals 13 residues. The germline V gene has CDR1 SQVTM and CDR2 ANQGSEA. The CDR3 is CSVEEGQGWEAFF. The entire variable domain, with the rest obtained from reference TRBV29-1 and TRBJ1-1, is as follows: SAVISQKPSRDICQRGTSLTIQCQVDSQVTMMFWYRQQPGQSLTLIATANQGSEATYESGFVIDKFPISRPNLTFSTLTVSNMSPEDSSIYLCSVEEGQGWEAFFGQGTRLTVV.

This chain uses TRBV5-1 with TRBJ2-7. The CDR3 sequence is 13 residues long. Germline CDR1 is SGHRS and CDR2 is YFSETQ. The CDR3 region is CASSLSGYYEQYF.

The chain uses TRBV4-1 and TRBJ1-1; the D gene TCRdb calls, TRBD1, cannot be checked with no DNA. The germline CDR1 and CDR2 sequences are MGHRA and YSYEKL. The CDR3 loop spans 15 amino acids. This CDR3 reads CASSQDSSVQGEAFF.

The genes are TRBV29-1 and TRBJ2-7; no DNA is available, so the TRBD2 call from TCRdb remains unchecked. CDR3 length equals 13 residues. Per the germline V gene, CDR1 is SQVTM and CDR2 is ANQGSEA. Here the CDR3 reads CSVAAGLSYEQYF.

The chain joins TRBV7-8 to TRBJ2-7; TCRdb calls TRBD1, which cannot be checked without DNA. CDR3 length: 12 residues. The germline V gene encodes CDR1 SGHVS and CDR2 FQNEAQ. Here the CDR3 reads CASSLGTVSPYF.

J is TRBJ2-7 and V is TRBV9; the TRBD1 assignment by TCRdb is unverifiable without DNA. Per the germline V gene, CDR1 is SGDLS and CDR2 is YYNGEE. This CDR3 comprises 16 residues. CDR3: CASSVRPGQGLSEQYF. Filled out from reference TRBV9 and TRBJ2-7, the complete variable domain reads DSGVTQTPKHLITATGQRVTLRCSPRSGDLSVYWYQQSLDQGLQFLIQYYNGEERAKGNILERFSAQQFPDLHSELNLSSLELGDSALYFCASSVRPGQGLSEQYFGPGTRLTVT.

CDR3: CSVHRETGELFF. V gene TRBV29-1 combines with J gene TRBJ2-2; TCRdb names TRBD1, which stays unverified in the absence of DNA. Germline V gene data show CDR1 as SQVTM and CDR2 as ANQGSEA. The CDR3 totals 12 residues.

This chain connects TRBV6-5 to TRBJ1-1; the TRBD1 assignment by TCRdb is unverifiable without DNA. In germline, CDR1 is MNHEY, CDR2 SVGAGI. The CDR3 has 15 amino acids. CDR3 region: CASSYLTGADTEAFF.

The gene calls are TRBV2 and TRBJ1-3; the TCRdb D gene call, TRBD1, has no DNA to confirm it. This CDR3 is 13 amino acids long. Germline CDR1 SNHLY, CDR2 FYNNEI. CDR3 loop: CATLKDSGNTIYF.

This chain links TRBV15 with TRBJ2-1. The CDR3 sequence is 15 residues long. The germline CDR1 and CDR2 sequences are LNHNV and YYDKDF (reference sequence). CDR3 sequence reads: CATSRVGVEYNEQFF.

This sequence joins TRBV29-1 and TRBJ2-1; as DNA is missing, the TRBD1 call by TCRdb cannot be tested. CDR3 length equals 12 residues. The germline CDR1 and CDR2 sequences are SQVTM and ANQGSEA. The CDR3 is CSAWTGLDEQFF.

V gene TRBV3-2 combines with J gene TRBJ2-3; TCRdb designates TRBD2, a call that cannot be tested without DNA. TRBV3-2 is assigned pseudogene status. The CDR3 spans 17 residues. This CDR3 is CASSQGTSGPFTDTQYF.

The chain employs TRBV28 and TRBJ2-5; TCRdb's assignment of TRBD2 cannot be checked, as there is no DNA. The CDR3 loop spans 19 amino acids. The germline CDR1 and CDR2 sequences are MDHEN and SYDVKM. CDR3 residues: CASSPPPWISSVDRETQYF. Drawing the rest from reference TRBV28 and TRBJ2-5, the complete variable domain is DVKVTQSSRYLVKRTGEKVFLECVQDMDHENMFWYRQDPGLGLRLIYFSYDVKMKEKGDIPEGYSVSREKKERFSLILESASTNQTSMYLCASSPPPWISSVDRETQYFGPGTRLLVL.

The CDR3 region is CASSYSEDRARGEQFF. This chain links TRBV6-5 with TRBJ2-1; the TRBD1 assignment by TCRdb is unverifiable without DNA. The CDR3 consists of 16 residues. CDR1 MNHEY and CDR2 SVGAGI come from the germline V gene.

This chain links TRBV7-9 with TRBJ1-2. The germline V gene encodes CDR1 SEHNR and CDR2 FQNEAQ (reference sequence). The length of the CDR3 is 13 residues. The CDR3 loop reads CASSSGTLYGYTF.

This chain connects TRBV12-3 or TRBV12-4 to TRBJ2-1; TCRdb lists TRBD1, though no DNA is available to test this call. The CDR3 is 15 amino acids. CDR3 sequence: CASSSGQAVGNEQFF.

V is TRBV7-6 and J is TRBJ1-1; checking the TCRdb D call of TRBD1 is not possible without DNA. Germline V gene sequence: CDR1 SGHVS, CDR2 FNYEAQ. The CDR3 is 15 amino acids. CDR3 in amino acids: CASSLTQGDNTEAFF.

The CDR3 sequence is CASSPPGADTEAFF. The rearrangement joins TRBV6-5 to TRBJ1-1; TCRdb proposes TRBD1, but this gene call is untestable without DNA. The CDR3 extends over 14 amino acids. Germline assignment: CDR1 MNHEY and CDR2 SVGAGI.

This chain links TRBV28 with TRBJ2-1; TCRdb reports TRBD2, a call that lacks DNA to check it against. CDR3 size: 16 residues. CDR1 is MDHEN and CDR2 is SYDVKM in the germline V gene. The CDR3 protein is CASSLGLAGGSREQFF. The full variable domain, rest sourced from reference TRBV28 and TRBJ2-1, is DVKVTQSSRYLVKRTGEKVFLECVQDMDHENMFWYRQDPGLGLRLIYFSYDVKMKEKGDIPEGYSVSREKKERFSLILESASTNQTSMYLCASSLGLAGGSREQFFGPGTRLTVL.

The V and J genes are TRBV20-1 and TRBJ2-4. This CDR3 comprises 12 residues. CDR1 is DFQATT, CDR2 SNEGSKA, per germline (reference sequence). The chain's CDR3 is CSVPIAKNIQYF.

This CDR3 reads CASSSRDYRQETQYF. The V and J genes are TRBV6-2 or TRBV6-3 and TRBJ2-5; without DNA, the TCRdb call of TRBD2 cannot be checked. This CDR3 is built from 15 residues. Germline lookup yields CDR1 MNHEY and CDR2 SVGEGT.

This rearrangement joins TRBV27 to TRBJ1-1; TCRdb selects TRBD1, and the lack of DNA leaves this call unchecked. Germline V gene data show CDR1 as MNHEY and CDR2 as SMNVEV (reference sequence). CDR3 length: 13 residues. The CDR3 spells CASGQGGVVEAFF.

This chain joins TRBV4-3 and TRBJ1-1; no DNA is available, so the TRBD1 call from TCRdb remains unchecked. CDR3 length: 12 amino acids. CDR1 is LGHNA, CDR2 YSLEER, per germline. CDR3 region: CASSQGRTEAFF.

CDR3 protein: CASSYDSNQPQHF. This chain joins TRBV19 and TRBJ1-5. CDR3 length: 13 amino acids. The germline CDR1 and CDR2 sequences are LNHDA and SQIVND (reference sequence).

This chain joins TRBV5-6 and TRBJ2-1; TCRdb proposes TRBD1, but this gene call is untestable without DNA. Per germline, CDR1 SGHDT and CDR2 YYEEEE. The CDR3 runs 14 residues. This CDR3 reads CASSSGTGMNEQFF.

The chain couples TRBV5-1 to TRBJ2-5; TCRdb indicates TRBD1, and absent DNA this call remains unverified. CDR1 is SGHRS and CDR2 is YFSETQ in the germline V gene. The CDR3 has 14 residues. The CDR3 reads CASRWDRRGETQYF.

This chain joins TRBV12-3 or TRBV12-4 and TRBJ2-7. The CDR3 length is 12 residues. CDR3 residues: CASSFLIYEQYF.

The chain is built from TRBV20-1 and TRBJ2-7; TCRdb's D call, TRBD2, is unchecked because there is no DNA. The CDR3 is made up of 16 amino acids. The germline V gene has CDR1 DFQATT and CDR2 SNEGSKA (reference sequence). The CDR3 loop is CSASPLGASGSYEQYF.

This chain connects TRBV7-2 to TRBJ2-7; TCRdb's D call, TRBD2, is unchecked because there is no DNA. Germline CDR1 and CDR2: SGHTA and FQGNSA. The CDR3 is 13 amino acids. The CDR3 loop is CASRGSRTYEQYF.

The J gene is TRBJ2-7, the V gene TRBV12-3 or TRBV12-4; TCRdb returns TRBD1, unconfirmable since there is no DNA. This CDR3 comprises 14 residues. The CDR3 loop is CASCLGQGSYEQYF.